Each of the 12 T cell receptor beta chains below was sequenced from the same sample in a study of blood T cell repertoires in COVID-19. Repertoires were generated with immunoSEQ multiplex PCR, while TCRdb's copy carries only in-frame clones and drops some. The sample holds about 360,000 clones, around nine tenths seen once. The sequencing sample was made of peripheral blood. The receptors were sampled from a human donor in a cohort sampled during active COVID-19.

This sequence joins TRBV7-8 and TRBJ2-1, with TRBD2 matching over 10 bases. This CDR3 has 15 amino acids. The ends lost 1 base at V and 7 bases at J; junction bases unmatched: 4. Germline assignment: CDR1 SGHVS and CDR2 FQNEAQ. The CDR3 reads CASSLGTSGVNEQFF. CDR3 DNA: TGTGCCAGCAGCTTAGGGACTAGCGGAGTTAATGAGCAGTTCTTC.

In regard to this clone: Germline and junction disagree at one end, which may indicate a read error. This chain links TRBV7-3 with TRBJ2-2, with 8 bases fitting TRBD1. From germline, CDR1 is SGHTA and CDR2 FQGTGA. The CDR3 contains 16 residues. The DNA of the CDR3 is TGTGCCAGCACCTTACAGGGGGTAGCGGAACCCGGGGAGCTGTTTTTT. Translation gives CASTLQGVAEPGELFF.

In its sample, this clone was seen once. The chain couples TRBV28 to TRBJ2-1; TRBD1 matches at 7 bases. The germline V gene encodes CDR1 MDHEN and CDR2 SYDVKM. V was pared by 4 bases and J by 5 bases, with 14 bases of the junction left unmatched. The CDR3 sequence is 17 residues long. The CDR3 loop reads CASSSSFRDSLHNEQFF. In DNA, the CDR3 is TGTGCCAGCAGTTCCTCTTTCCGGGACAGTCTTCACAATGAGCAGTTCTTC.

In its sample, this clone was seen many times. The V and J genes are TRBV6-6 and TRBJ2-2, with D perhaps TRBD1 (5 bases). CDR1 is MNHNY and CDR2 is SVGAGI in the germline V gene (reference sequence). V gave up 4 bases and J gave up 7 bases, with 7 bases separating them. This CDR3 is built from 12 residues. In DNA, the CDR3 is TGTGCCAGCAGTTGGCAGGGCGGGGAGCTGTTTTTT. Translating it yields CASSWQGGELFF.

This clone was found a few times. V gene TRBV19 combines with J gene TRBJ1-5; 7 nucleotides agree with TRBD1. V lost 8 bases and J lost 4; bases outside the gene matches: 8. CDR1 LNHDA and CDR2 SQIVND come from the germline V gene (reference sequence). CDR3 length: 14 amino acids. CDR3 sequence reads: CASDDRVENQPQHF. The CDR3 DNA follows: TGTGCCAGTGACGACAGGGTGGAAAATCAGCCCCAGCATTTT.

The V gene is TRBV19, the J gene TRBJ1-4, with TRBD1 matching over 9 bases. Trimming cost V 4 bases and J 7 bases; bases outside gene matches: 16. This CDR3 has 18 residues. The germline gives CDR1 LNHDA, CDR2 SQIVND (reference sequence). CDR3: CASSTTGTGNLLLEKLFF. CDR3 nucleotides: TGTGCCAGTAGTACCACCGGGACAGGGAATCTCCTGCTTGAAAAACTGTTTTTT.

J is TRBJ1-1 and V is TRBV5-1; 8 bases agree with TRBD1. Germline-derived CDR1 and CDR2 are SGHRS and YFSETQ. J lost 4 bases, V lost 4 bases, and 12 bases had no gene match. The CDR3 sequence is 16 residues long. The CDR3 loop reads CASSQGQGRPSTEAFF. The CDR3 DNA follows: TGCGCCAGCAGCCAAGGACAGGGACGTCCGAGCACTGAAGCTTTCTTT.

The chain couples TRBV3-1 (or the pseudogene TRBV3-2) to TRBJ2-1; 10 nucleotides agree with TRBD2. CDR3 size: 15 residues. CDR1 is LGHDT, CDR2 YNNKEL, per germline (reference sequence). The V gene end was trimmed by 0 bases and the J gene end by 7 bases; junction bases not matched to a gene: 3. The CDR3 DNA follows: TGTGCCAGCAGCCAAGAGACTAGCGGGCATAATGAGCAGTTCTTC. It specifies CASSQETSGHNEQFF.

The genes are TRBV9 and TRBJ1-2, with 7 nucleotides matching TRBD1. The trim removed 4 bases at V and 14 bases at J, leaving 14 bases unmatched. CDR1 and CDR2 from the germline V gene are SGDLS and YYNGEE. This CDR3 contains 13 residues. The CDR3 is CASSSTGRGSKTF. The CDR3 DNA reads TGTGCCAGCAGCTCCACCGGCAGGGGGAGTAAAACCTTC.

CDR3 in amino acids: CATSDSRDSYEQYF. The CDR3 bases are TGTGCCACCAGTGATTCCAGGGATTCCTACGAGCAGTACTTC. This sequence joins TRBV24-1 and TRBJ2-7; D is possibly TRBD1 (5 bases). Germline lookup yields CDR1 KGHDR and CDR2 SFDVKD. Deletions cut 2 bases from V and 1 base from J, with 8 bases between. The CDR3 consists of 14 residues.

The chain uses TRBV21-1 and TRBJ2-1; no check of the table's D call, TRBD2, against the DNA was made. TRBV21-1 is a recognized pseudogene. The CDR3 totals 16 residues. This CDR3 is CASRPSGTNGYNEQFF. As DNA, the CDR3 is TGTGCCAGCAGGCCAAGCGGGACGAATGGGTACAATGAGCAGTTCTTC.

This sequence joins TRBV6-5 and TRBJ1-5; weak D call: TRBD1 (5 bases). There are 14 residues in the CDR3. The V and J ends lost 5 bases and 7 bases respectively, with 15 bases between them. Germline V gene sequence: CDR1 MNHEY, CDR2 SVGAGI. CDR3 nucleotides: TGTGCCAGCAGTACAACAGGCCTTTGGCAGCCCCAGCATTTT. Protein product: CASSTTGLWQPQHF.